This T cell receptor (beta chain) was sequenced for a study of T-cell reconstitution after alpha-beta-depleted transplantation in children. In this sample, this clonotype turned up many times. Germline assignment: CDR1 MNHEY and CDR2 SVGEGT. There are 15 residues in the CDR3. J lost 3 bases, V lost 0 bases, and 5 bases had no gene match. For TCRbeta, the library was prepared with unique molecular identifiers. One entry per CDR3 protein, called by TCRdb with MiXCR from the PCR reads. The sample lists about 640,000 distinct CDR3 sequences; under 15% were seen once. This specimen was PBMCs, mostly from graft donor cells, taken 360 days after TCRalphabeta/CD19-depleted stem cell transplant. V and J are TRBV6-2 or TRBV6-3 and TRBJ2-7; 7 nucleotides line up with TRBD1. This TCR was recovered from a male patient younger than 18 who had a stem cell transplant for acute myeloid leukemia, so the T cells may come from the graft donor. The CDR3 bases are TGTGCCAGCAGTTACTCTACAGGGGTTCTCTACGAGCAGTACTTC. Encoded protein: CASSYSTGVLYEQYF.